This T cell receptor (beta chain) came from a study of cytomegalovirus exposure and HLA in healthy donors. General study results and limits: In a later analysis, parvovirus B19, influenza, CMV and Epstein-Barr virus appeared linked to several top co-occurrence clusters. Reportedly, a later analysis found an Asian-associated ancestry cluster had fewer N-insertions than the approximately 640-donor mean. Earlier analysis looked at TCR beta V segments, and most were productive about 87% or about 30% of the time.

CDR3 length: 15 amino acids. The V end was cut by 2 bases, the J end by 10 bases, with 20 bases between. CDR1 MNHEY and CDR2 SVGAGI come from the germline V gene. PCR amplification relied on 60 Vbeta primers (plus 13 Jbeta primers). TCRdb keeps only in-frame clones here, not all; method: immunoSEQ multiplex PCR. The table lists about 120,000 clones, 65% to 85% of them singletons. This clone was recorded once. What it binds is unknown. Input material: PBMCs. This TCR was sampled from a man aged 18 to 29 in good health and CMV-seropositive. The chain has TRBV6-5 and TRBJ1-1; weak D call: TRBD1 (5 bases). The CDR3 DNA reads as TGTGCCAGCAGTTACGTCGCAGGGAGGGAATCAGGAGCTTTCTTT. Translating gives CASSYVAGRESGAFF.